This T cell receptor beta chain derives from a study of CD8 T cells in ankylosing spondylitis. The study's findings and limits: Matched ankylosing spondylitis synovial fluid reportedly showed significant enrichment of disease-linked clones. A subset of motif variants has previously been described in the synovial fluid and blood of reactive arthritis. Characteristic of ankylosing spondylitis blood, it appeared, was a TCR beta motif comprising about eight highly homologous variants.

This clonotype came up many times. Its antigen is unknown. This CDR3 spans 13 amino acids. Germline-derived CDR1 and CDR2 are LNHDA and SQIVND (reference sequence). V was clipped by 4 bases and J by 3 bases, with 9 bases between them. Molecular-barcoded quantitative 5'-RACE produced these TCR beta libraries. Each CDR3 protein gets one entry after TCRdb re-called the 5' RACE reads with MiXCR. The profile shows about 320,000 distinct CDR3 sequences, 9.5% to 13% of them singletons. Sample: blood, either unsorted or a sorted T cell fraction (not recorded which). The chain links TRBV19 to TRBJ1-2; a possible D gene is TRBD1 (5 bases). The source of this sequence is a female donor with ankylosing spondylitis or in good health (not recorded which). The CDR3 loop reads CASSSPGDYGYTF. CDR3 sequence (DNA): TGTGCCAGTAGTAGTCCGGGGGACTATGGCTACACCTTC.